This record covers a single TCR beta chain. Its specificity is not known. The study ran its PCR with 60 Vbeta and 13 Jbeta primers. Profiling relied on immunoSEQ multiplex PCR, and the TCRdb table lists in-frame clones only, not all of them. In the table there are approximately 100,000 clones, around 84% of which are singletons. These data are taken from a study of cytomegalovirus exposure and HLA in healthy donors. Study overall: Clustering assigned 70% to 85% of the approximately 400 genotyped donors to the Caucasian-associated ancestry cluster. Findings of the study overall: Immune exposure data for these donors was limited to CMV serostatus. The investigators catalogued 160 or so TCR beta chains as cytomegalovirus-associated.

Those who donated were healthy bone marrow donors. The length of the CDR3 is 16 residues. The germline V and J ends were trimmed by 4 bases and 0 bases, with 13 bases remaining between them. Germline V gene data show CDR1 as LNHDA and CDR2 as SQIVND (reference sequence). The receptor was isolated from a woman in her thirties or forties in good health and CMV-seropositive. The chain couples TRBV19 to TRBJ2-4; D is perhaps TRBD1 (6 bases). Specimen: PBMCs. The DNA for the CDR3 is TGTGCCAGTAGTAATCACAGGGCACTAGCCAAAAACATTCAGTACTTC. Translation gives CASSNHRALAKNIQYF.